These 8 T cell receptor beta chains were sequenced from one sample in a study of blood T cell repertoires in COVID-19. Clones were read by immunoSEQ multiplex PCR, and TCRdb kept only the in-frame ones, dropping some. The table records 110,000 or so clones, approximately 81% of them present only once. Sequencing was performed on peripheral blood. These receptors were taken from a man between 60 and 75 years old with acute or convalescent COVID-19.

CDR3 region: CASSGGRGTYEQYF. The CDR3 nucleotides read TGTGCCAGCAGCGGGGGCAGGGGCACCTACGAGCAGTACTTC. This sequence joins TRBV7-9 and TRBJ2-7, with a tentative D call TRBD1 (6 bases). Germline values: CDR1 SEHNR, CDR2 FQNEAQ (reference sequence). This CDR3 is 14 amino acids long. V lost 5 bases and J lost 2, with 13 bases in between.

The J gene is TRBJ2-7, the V gene TRBV2; D gene unclear. The length of the CDR3 is 12 residues. Per germline, CDR1 SNHLY and CDR2 FYNNEI. V lost 1 base and J 4 bases, leaving 5 bases between the germline ends. The chain's CDR3 is CASSEDVYEQYF. In DNA, the CDR3 is TGTGCCAGCAGTGAAGATGTATACGAGCAGTACTTC.

V usage is TRBV15 and J usage is TRBJ2-1; the match to TRBD2 covers 7 bases. Germline V CDR1 and CDR2: LNHNV, YYDKDF (reference sequence). There are 15 residues in the CDR3. The junction had 5 bases not matched to a gene; V was cut back by 0 bases and J by 6 bases. Here the CDR3 DNA reads TGTGCCACCAGCAGAGATCGAGGCGGGAGCAATGAGCAGTTCTTC. As protein: CATSRDRGGSNEQFF.

The chain employs TRBV7-8 and TRBJ2-2, with D perhaps TRBD1 (6 bases). The CDR3 has 14 residues. Germline V CDR1 and CDR2: SGHVS, FQNEAQ. The V end lost 5 bases, the J end lost 3 bases, and 10 bases lay between the germline ends. Here the CDR3 reads CASSPRQDTGELFF. CDR3 DNA: TGTGCCAGCAGCCCCCGACAGGACACCGGGGAGCTGTTTTTT.

The chain couples TRBV5-1 to TRBJ2-1; TRBD2 matches 10 bases. The V segment lost 4 bases and the J segment 5 bases; nucleotides outside the gene matches: 9. Germline lookup yields CDR1 SGHRS and CDR2 YFSETQ. There are 16 residues in the CDR3. The chain's CDR3 is CASSPLAGGGDNEQFF. The CDR3 DNA reads as TGCGCCAGCAGCCCATTAGCGGGAGGAGGGGACAATGAGCAGTTCTTC.

The genes are TRBV5-6 and TRBJ1-5; 8 positions match TRBD1. V trimming: 5 bases; J trimming: 5 bases; junction bases outside the gene matches: 12. Looked up from germline, CDR1 is SGHDT and CDR2 is YYEEEE. The CDR3 has 16 amino acids. The CDR3 DNA sequence: TGTGCCAGCAGGCGCCGTGACGGGACAGGAGATCAGCCCCAGCATTTT. Its protein is CASRRRDGTGDQPQHF.

The chain recombines TRBV28 with TRBJ2-1, with unresolved D. The V end lost 2 bases, the J end lost 9 bases, and 8 bases lay between the germline ends. The CDR3 length is 12 residues. Germline loops: CDR1 MDHEN, CDR2 SYDVKM. The CDR3 region is CASSLERSEQFF. In DNA form, the CDR3 reads TGTGCCAGCAGTTTAGAACGTAGTGAGCAGTTCTTC.

This clone appeared a single time. The V call is TRBV28, the J call TRBJ2-1, with 11 bases identical to TRBD2. This CDR3 has 16 residues. V gave up 5 bases and J gave up 4 bases; unmatched junction bases: 7. Germline lookup yields CDR1 MDHEN and CDR2 SYDVKM. Here the CDR3 DNA reads TGTGCCAGCAGTCAAGTAGCGGGAGGGGGGTACAATGAGCAGTTCTTC. This sequence encodes CASSQVAGGGYNEQFF.